This T cell receptor (beta chain) was sequenced in a study of T cell responses to AZD1222 COVID-19 vaccine. Assay used: immunoSEQ multiplex PCR; TCRdb lists only in-frame clones, some missing. Of roughly 200,000 clones detected, just over 90% appear once; the ten largest clones hold 1.5% to 2%. The CDR3 covers 15 residues. In germline, CDR1 is KGHSH, CDR2 LQKENI. J lost 5 bases, V lost 0 bases, and 1 base had no gene match. This specimen was peripheral blood, taken 28 days after the second AZD1222 dose. The sequence was obtained from an adult who received the AZD1222 COVID-19 vaccine. This rearrangement joins TRBV18 to TRBJ1-4; 9 bases match TRBD1. CDR3 bases: TGTGCCAGCTCACCACCGGGGACAGGGAATGAAAAACTGTTTTTT. This gives the protein CASSPPGTGNEKLFF.